The following is a TCR beta chain sequence with its context. Its antigen remains unidentified. The data derive from a study of cytomegalovirus exposure and HLA in healthy donors. Regarding the study as a whole: Rare TCR sequences predominated, though certain public TCRs were found in many donors.

V was pared by 8 bases and J by 5 bases, with 3 bases between. The CDR3 spans 9 residues. The germline CDR1 and CDR2 sequences are SGHTA and FQGNSA. PCR primers comprised 60 Vbeta and 13 Jbeta primers. The assay was immunoSEQ multiplex PCR, and TCRdb's table has in-frame clones only and misses some. The data contain over 50,000 clones, 75% to 85% of them seen just once; the ten biggest clones take up just over 50%. The chain couples TRBV7-2 to TRBJ1-1; D not resolved. The sequenced sample consisted of PBMCs. The sequence derives from a man aged 45-60 years in good health and CMV-seropositive. This CDR3 is CASRTEAFF. Written as DNA, the CDR3 is TGTGCCAGCCGTACTGAAGCTTTCTTT.